Listed below are T cell receptor beta chains from one sample, sequenced in a study of radiation and T cells in renal cell carcinoma. Method: immunoSEQ multiplex PCR; TCRdb's copy keeps in-frame clones and lacks some. The data show 90,000 to 95,000 clones, 82% seen once. The source material was blood, sampled from a patient whose treatment included radiotherapy and nephrectomy. These TCRs come from a man in his fifties or sixties with renal cell carcinoma. Both conserved end residues are part of each CDR3. The order of the fields is J gene, V gene, D gene, clone size, CDR3 protein, CDR3 DNA. D genes are given only for firm matches. The listing skips clone size in some rows; elsewhere it reads once, few, many or a size class.

TRBJ1-1 | TRBV5-1 | NA | NA | CASSLGPMNTEAFF | TGCGCCAGCAGCTTGGGGCCTATGAACACTGAAGCTTTCTTT
TRBJ2-5 | TRBV27 | TRBD2 | once | CASSLLGPAGGPEETQYF | TGTGCCAGCAGTTTATTGGGTCCAGCGGGAGGGCCGGAAGAGACCCAGTACTTC
TRBJ2-3 | TRBV6-5 | NA | NA | CATRTPMADTQYF | TGTGCCACCCGGACTCCGATGGCAGATACGCAGTATTTT
TRBJ2-5 | TRBV19 | NA | NA | CASSRQYQETQYF | TGTGCCAGTAGTAGACAGTACCAAGAGACCCAGTACTTC
TRBJ1-4 | TRBV5-4 | TRBD1 | once | CASSVVGQGAGEKLFF | TGTGCCAGCAGCGTGGTGGGACAGGGGGCGGGTGAAAAACTGTTTTTT
TRBJ1-2 | TRBV28 | NA | NA | CASSTGSYYGYTF | TGTGCCAGCAGTACTGGCAGTTACTATGGCTACACCTTC
TRBJ2-3 | TRBV6-1 | NA | NA | CASSEAPPRGHPPGDTQYF | TGTGCCAGCAGTGAAGCTCCCCCGCGAGGTCACCCACCAGGGGATACGCAGTATTTT
TRBJ1-1 | TRBV19 | TRBD1 | NA | CASSNPGQGSTEAFF | TGTGCCAGTAGTAACCCGGGACAGGGGAGCACTGAAGCTTTCTTT
TRBJ1-2 | TRBV28 | NA | few | CASKVDYGYTF | TGTGCCAGCAAGGTAGACTATGGCTACACCTTC
TRBJ2-1 | TRBV19 | TRBD1 | NA | CASRTGTGVNEQFF | TGTGCCAGTCGAACCGGGACAGGGGTCAATGAGCAGTTCTTC
TRBJ1-2 | TRBV5-1 | TRBD1 | many | CASSPDSTGRIGGYTF | TGCGCCAGCAGCCCAGACTCGACAGGGAGGATCGGTGGCTACACCTTC
TRBJ2-7 | TRBV5-1 | TRBD2 | NA | CASSLALAATYEQYF | TGCGCCAGCAGCTTGGCTCTAGCGGCGACCTACGAGCAGTACTTC
TRBJ1-1 | TRBV7-2 | NA | NA | CASSLAGRTEAFF | TGTGCCAGCAGCTTAGCGGGGCGTACTGAAGCTTTCTTT
TRBJ1-2 | TRBV28 | NA | NA | CASSLGGTPNYGYTF | TGTGCCAGCAGTTTAGGGGGGACACCTAACTATGGCTACACCTTC
TRBJ2-3 | TRBV5-1 | NA | NA | CASSLEATTLTDTQYF | TGCGCCAGCAGCTTGGAGGCGACTACCCTCACAGATACGCAGTATTTT
TRBJ2-7 | TRBV15 | NA | once | CATSRERGAPQFYEQYF | TGTGCCACCAGCAGAGAACGAGGGGCCCCCCAATTTTACGAGCAGTACTTC
TRBJ2-7 | TRBV7-9 | NA | NA | CASSHTRGPYEQYF | TGTGCCAGCAGCCATACTCGGGGACCATACGAGCAGTACTTC
TRBJ2-1 | TRBV19 | TRBD1 | NA | CASSPTRRQGDNEQFF | TGTGCCAGTAGTCCCACCCGGAGACAGGGAGACAATGAGCAGTTCTTC
TRBJ2-3 | TRBV7-2 | NA | few | CASSLVAQDTQYF | TGTGCCAGCAGCTTAGTGGCGCAAGATACGCAGTATTTT
TRBJ2-1 | TRBV15 | NA | NA | CATSRGRNNEQFF | TGTGCCACCAGCAGAGGACGAAACAATGAGCAGTTCTTC
TRBJ1-1 | TRBV19 | NA | few | CASSTQGETEAFF | TGTGCCAGTAGTACACAGGGCGAGACTGAAGCTTTCTTT
TRBJ2-5 | TRBV19 | NA | NA | CASSGSHRAETQYF | TGTGCCAGTAGCGGGAGTCATCGGGCAGAGACCCAGTACTTC
TRBJ2-5 | TRBV7-8 | NA | NA | CASSSYLGDSQTQYF | TGTGCCAGCAGCTCCTATTTGGGCGACTCACAGACCCAGTACTTC
TRBJ2-4 | TRBV5-1 | NA | NA | CASSPRPGVSNIQYF | TGCGCCAGCAGTCCTCGCCCGGGGGTATCAAACATTCAGTACTTC
TRBJ2-5 | TRBV4-1 | TRBD1 | NA | CASSSDRVETQYF | TGCGCCAGCAGCTCGGACAGGGTCGAGACCCAGTACTTC
TRBJ2-2 | TRBV29-1 | TRBD1 | once | CSVEGPTGGGVGELFF | TGCAGCGTTGAGGGGCCCACAGGGGGCGGGGTAGGGGAGCTGTTTTTT
TRBJ1-1 | TRBV7-2 | NA | once | CASSLEAGVNTEAFF | TGTGCCAGCAGCTTAGAGGCAGGGGTGAACACTGAAGCTTTCTTT
TRBJ1-1 | TRBV6-5 | NA | NA | CASSSQDTEAFF | TGTGCCAGCAGCTCTCAAGACACTGAAGCTTTCTTT
TRBJ2-7 | TRBV7-8 | TRBD1 | NA | CASSLRPGTGVWQYF | TGTGCCAGCAGCTTACGACCCGGGACAGGGGTTTGGCAGTACTTC
TRBJ1-3 | TRBV19 | NA | NA | CASSPGQSSNTIYF | TGTGCCAGTAGTCCGGGACAATCGTCAAACACCATATATTTT
TRBJ2-7 | TRBV27 | NA | NA | CASSFQEGLYEQYF | TGTGCCAGCAGTTTTCAGGAGGGCTTATACGAGCAGTACTTC
TRBJ2-2 | TRBV10-3 | TRBD2 | NA | CAISESPAGGFYTGELFF | TGTGCCATCAGTGAGTCGCCAGCGGGAGGGTTCTACACCGGGGAGCTGTTTTTT
TRBJ1-4 | TRBV6-5 | NA | NA | CASSTQGGNEKLFF | TGTGCCAGCAGTACGCAGGGTGGTAATGAAAAACTGTTTTTT
TRBJ1-1 | TRBV15 | TRBD1 | few | CATSEEGQRMNTEAFF | TGTGCCACCAGCGAGGAGGGACAGAGGATGAACACTGAAGCTTTCTTT
TRBJ2-5 | TRBV11-2 | NA | NA | CASSPNRAYQETQYF | TGTGCCAGCAGCCCCAACCGGGCCTATCAAGAGACCCAGTACTTC
TRBJ2-3 | TRBV13 | TRBD2 | NA | CASSLRSNIAGVNDTQYF | TGTGCCAGCAGCTTACGTTCTAATATAGCGGGAGTTAATGATACGCAGTATTTT
TRBJ2-5 | TRBV7-9 | NA | NA | CASRPAYGRQETQYF | TGTGCCAGCAGGCCTGCCTATGGGCGTCAAGAGACCCAGTACTTC
TRBJ1-1 | TRBV19 | TRBD1 | NA | CASRRDRVTEAFF | TGTGCCAGTAGAAGGGACAGGGTCACTGAAGCTTTCTTT
TRBJ2-7 | TRBV10-1 | NA | NA | CASLVGVFYEQYF | TGCGCCAGCCTCGTCGGGGTCTTCTACGAGCAGTACTTC
TRBJ2-7 | TRBV5-5 | TRBD2 | NA | CASSKEWASGSGEQYF | TGTGCCAGCAGCAAAGAGTGGGCTAGCGGGAGCGGCGAGCAGTACTTC
TRBJ1-2 | TRBV5-1 | NA | NA | CASSLATDYGYTF | TGCGCCAGCAGCTTGGCTACAGATTATGGCTACACCTTC
TRBJ2-2 | TRBV5-1 | NA | NA | CASSLDRVSTGELFF | TGCGCCAGCAGCTTGGATAGGGTGAGCACCGGGGAGCTGTTTTTT